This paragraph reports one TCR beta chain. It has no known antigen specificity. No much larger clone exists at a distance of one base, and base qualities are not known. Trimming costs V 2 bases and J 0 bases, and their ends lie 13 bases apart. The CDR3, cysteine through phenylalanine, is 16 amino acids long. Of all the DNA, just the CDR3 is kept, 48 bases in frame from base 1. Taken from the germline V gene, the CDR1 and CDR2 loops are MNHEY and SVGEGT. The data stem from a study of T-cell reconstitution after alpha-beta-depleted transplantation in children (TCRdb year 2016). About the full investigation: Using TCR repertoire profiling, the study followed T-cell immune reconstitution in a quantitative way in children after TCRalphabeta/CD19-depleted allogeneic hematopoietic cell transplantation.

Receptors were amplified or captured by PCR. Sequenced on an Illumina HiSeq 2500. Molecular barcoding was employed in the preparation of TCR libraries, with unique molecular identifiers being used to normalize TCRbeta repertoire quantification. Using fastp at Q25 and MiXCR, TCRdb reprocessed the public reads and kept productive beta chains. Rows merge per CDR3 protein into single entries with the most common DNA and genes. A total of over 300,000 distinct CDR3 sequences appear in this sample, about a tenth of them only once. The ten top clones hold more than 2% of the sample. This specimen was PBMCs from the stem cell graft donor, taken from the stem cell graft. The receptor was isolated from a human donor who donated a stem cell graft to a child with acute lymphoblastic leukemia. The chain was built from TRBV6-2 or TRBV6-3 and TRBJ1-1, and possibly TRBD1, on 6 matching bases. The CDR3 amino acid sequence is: CASSYPRTELNTEAFF. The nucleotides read TGTGCCAGCAGTTACCCTCGGACAGAACTGAACACTGAAGCTTTCTTT.